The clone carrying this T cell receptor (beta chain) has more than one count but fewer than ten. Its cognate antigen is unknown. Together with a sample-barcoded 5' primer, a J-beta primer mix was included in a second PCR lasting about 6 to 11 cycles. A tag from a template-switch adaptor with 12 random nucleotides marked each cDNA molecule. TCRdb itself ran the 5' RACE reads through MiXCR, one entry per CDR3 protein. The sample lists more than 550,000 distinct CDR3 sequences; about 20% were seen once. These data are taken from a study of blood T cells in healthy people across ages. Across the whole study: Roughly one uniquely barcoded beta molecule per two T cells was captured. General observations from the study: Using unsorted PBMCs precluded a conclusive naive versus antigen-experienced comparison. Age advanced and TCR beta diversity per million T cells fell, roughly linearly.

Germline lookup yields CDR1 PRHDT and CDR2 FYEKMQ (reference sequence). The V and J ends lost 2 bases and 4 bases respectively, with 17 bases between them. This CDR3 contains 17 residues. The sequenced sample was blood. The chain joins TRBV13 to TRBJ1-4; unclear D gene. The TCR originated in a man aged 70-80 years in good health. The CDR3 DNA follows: TGTGCCAGCAGCTTATCGGTAGGGAACCAACGTAATGAAAAACTGTTTTTT. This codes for CASSLSVGNQRNEKLFF.